The entry below describes one T cell receptor beta chain. Antigen unknown. The data belong to a study of T cell repertoires in cytomegalovirus infection. Study summary: It was the public TCR beta signatures that indicated both CMV infection and matching HLA type.

Study-level points and caveats: CMV carriers having the relevant HLA were flagged by cumulative public TCR beta family frequency. HLA-C-restricted TCR beta clonotypes specific for CMV led the ex vivo response.

Each CDR3 protein gets one entry after TCRdb re-called the reads with MiXCR. The sample yields 150,000 to 200,000 distinct CDR3 sequences, 28% seen once. This CDR3 is built from 16 residues. The J segment lost 4 bases and the V segment lost 6 bases, leaving 7 bases of the junction unmatched. CDR1 SEHNR and CDR2 FQNEAQ come from the germline V gene (reference sequence). Sample: PBMCs. V is TRBV7-9 and J is TRBJ1-3; 12 bases fit TRBD1. The TCR was taken from a human donor in good health (CMV status not recorded). Some clones in this sample may be carry-over from other donors' samples. CDR3 bases: TGTGCCAGCAGATCGGGACAGGGGGCGAGCGGAAACACCATATATTTT. This encodes CASRSGQGASGNTIYF. Drawing the rest from reference TRBV7-9 and TRBJ1-3, the complete variable domain is DTGVSQNPRHKITKRGQNVTFRCDPISEHNRLYWYRQTLGQGPEFLTYFQNEAQLEKSRLLSDRFSAERPKGSFSTLEIQRTEQGDSAMYLCASRSGQGASGNTIYFGEGSWLTVV.